These T cell receptor beta chains were read from a single sample in a study of OX40 agonist ivuxolimab in advanced cancers. The method was immunoSEQ multiplex PCR; TCRdb's version includes in-frame clones alone and lacks a portion of them. Among tens of thousands of clones, around 81% were seen once, and the ten largest hold 1%. The sample was CD4+ or CD8+ T cells sorted from blood, taken in a trial of the OX40 agonist ivuxolimab. Receptors were obtained from an adult with an advanced solid tumor such as melanoma, head and neck, liver or kidney cancer. The CDR3 runs from the conserved cysteine through the conserved F or W. The order of the fields is D gene, V gene, clone size, J gene, CDR3 protein, CDR3 DNA. The D gene is left open where the match is weak. Clone size is not always given. Where it is, it says once, few, many or a class for expanded clones.

d_gene: NA; v_gene: TRBV5-6; abundance: NA; j_gene: TRBJ1-1; CDR3aa: CASSWGVTSEAFF; CDR3nt: TGTGCCAGCAGCTGGGGAGTAACCAGCGAAGCTTTCTTT
d_gene: NA; v_gene: TRBV29-1; abundance: few; j_gene: TRBJ2-3; CDR3aa: CSARVGDTQYF; CDR3nt: TGCAGTGCTCGCGTCGGGGATACGCAGTATTTT
d_gene: NA; v_gene: TRBV30; abundance: NA; j_gene: TRBJ1-2; CDR3aa: CAWSGGGGGYGYTF; CDR3nt: TGTGCCTGGAGTGGGGGAGGAGGGGGCTATGGCTACACCTTC
d_gene: TRBD1; v_gene: TRBV7-2; abundance: NA; j_gene: TRBJ1-1; CDR3aa: CASSLRQGRAFF; CDR3nt: TGTGCCAGCAGCTTAAGACAGGGCAGAGCTTTCTTT
d_gene: NA; v_gene: TRBV10-3; abundance: few; j_gene: TRBJ1-2; CDR3aa: CAISESDGGLTF; CDR3nt: TGTGCCATCAGTGAGTCGGACGGTGGGCTCACCTTC
d_gene: NA; v_gene: TRBV6-1; abundance: NA; j_gene: TRBJ2-7; CDR3aa: CASSVERSPQSNAYEQYF; CDR3nt: TGTGCCAGCAGTGTGGAGCGGTCACCCCAATCCAACGCCTACGAGCAGTACTTC
d_gene: NA; v_gene: TRBV25-1; abundance: NA; j_gene: TRBJ1-2; CDR3aa: CASSESLRGYGYTF; CDR3nt: TGTGCCAGCAGTGAGTCTTTGAGGGGCTATGGCTACACCTTC
d_gene: NA; v_gene: TRBV19; abundance: NA; j_gene: TRBJ1-5; CDR3aa: CASSIPDSYQPQHF; CDR3nt: TGTGCCAGTAGTATTCCGGACAGCTATCAGCCCCAGCATTTT
d_gene: NA; v_gene: TRBV19; abundance: NA; j_gene: TRBJ2-2; CDR3aa: CASRLAGANTGELFF; CDR3nt: TGTGCCAGTAGGTTGGCAGGAGCGAACACCGGGGAGCTGTTTTTT
d_gene: NA; v_gene: TRBV5-6; abundance: NA; j_gene: TRBJ2-7; CDR3aa: CASSLLQGTYEQYF; CDR3nt: TGTGCCAGCAGCTTGTTACAGGGTACCTACGAGCAGTACTTC
d_gene: TRBD1; v_gene: TRBV5-1; abundance: NA; j_gene: TRBJ1-2; CDR3aa: CASSGTGSKGPYGYTF; CDR3nt: TGCGCCAGCAGCGGGACAGGGTCCAAGGGACCTTATGGCTACACCTTC
d_gene: NA; v_gene: TRBV9; abundance: NA; j_gene: TRBJ2-7; CDR3aa: CASSVAGGFEQYF; CDR3nt: TGTGCCAGCAGCGTAGCAGGAGGGTTCGAGCAGTACTTC
d_gene: NA; v_gene: TRBV5-4; abundance: NA; j_gene: TRBJ1-3; CDR3aa: CASSLDRAGGNTIYF; CDR3nt: TGTGCCAGCAGCTTGGACAGGGCAGGGGGAAACACCATATATTTT
d_gene: NA; v_gene: TRBV25-1; abundance: NA; j_gene: TRBJ2-7; CDR3aa: CASSLAGLREQYF; CDR3nt: TGTGCCAGCAGCCTGGCGGGTTTGAGGGAGCAGTACTTC
d_gene: NA; v_gene: TRBV6-5; abundance: few; j_gene: TRBJ1-1; CDR3aa: CASSYSRNTEAFF; CDR3nt: TGTGCCAGCAGTTATAGTAGAAACACTGAAGCTTTCTTT
d_gene: NA; v_gene: TRBV5-4; abundance: NA; j_gene: TRBJ1-2; CDR3aa: CASSLGTAIYGYTF; CDR3nt: TGTGCCAGCAGCTTAGGGACGGCCATCTATGGCTACACCTTC
d_gene: NA; v_gene: TRBV6-1; abundance: NA; j_gene: TRBJ1-2; CDR3aa: CAGTPGPSYGYTF; CDR3nt: TGTGCCGGAACCCCAGGGCCTTCCTATGGCTACACCTTC
d_gene: NA; v_gene: TRBV19; abundance: NA; j_gene: TRBJ1-1; CDR3aa: CASSPGTWGGTEAFF; CDR3nt: TGTGCCAGTAGTCCGGGGACATGGGGAGGCACTGAAGCTTTCTTT
d_gene: TRBD2; v_gene: TRBV11-3; abundance: NA; j_gene: TRBJ2-3; CDR3aa: CASSYSSGGATDTQYF; CDR3nt: TGTGCCAGCAGCTACTCTAGCGGGGGGGCAACAGATACGCAGTATTTT
d_gene: NA; v_gene: TRBV5-1; abundance: NA; j_gene: TRBJ1-1; CDR3aa: CASSQTRPGRVEAFF; CDR3nt: TGTGCCAGCAGCCAAACTAGACCAGGCCGGGTTGAAGCTTTCTTT
d_gene: NA; v_gene: TRBV9; abundance: NA; j_gene: TRBJ2-2; CDR3aa: CASTGQLNTGELFF; CDR3nt: TGTGCCAGCACCGGACAGTTGAACACCGGGGAGCTGTTTTTT
d_gene: NA; v_gene: TRBV19; abundance: NA; j_gene: TRBJ2-2; CDR3aa: CATRRVGGELFF; CDR3nt: TGTGCCACTAGGAGGGTGGGCGGGGAGCTGTTTTTT
d_gene: TRBD1; v_gene: TRBV14; abundance: NA; j_gene: TRBJ1-6; CDR3aa: CASSQQDRGNSPLHF; CDR3nt: TGTGCCAGCAGCCAACAGGACAGGGGGAATTCACCCCTCCACTTT
d_gene: NA; v_gene: TRBV4-1; abundance: NA; j_gene: TRBJ2-1; CDR3aa: CASSQVDMGFRRDEQFF; CDR3nt: TGCGCCAGCAGCCAAGTCGATATGGGTTTCCGAAGGGATGAGCAGTTCTTC
d_gene: TRBD1; v_gene: TRBV4-3; abundance: NA; j_gene: TRBJ1-2; CDR3aa: CASSRGRRQGVDGYTF; CDR3nt: TGCGCCAGCAGCCGAGGACGCCGACAGGGGGTTGATGGCTACACCTTC
d_gene: NA; v_gene: TRBV15; abundance: once; j_gene: TRBJ1-6; CDR3aa: CATSREALQGAYNSPLHF; CDR3nt: TGTGCCACCAGCAGAGAAGCTTTACAGGGAGCCTATAATTCACCCCTCCACTTT
d_gene: TRBD2; v_gene: TRBV5-4; abundance: NA; j_gene: TRBJ2-3; CDR3aa: CASSSKGLGTDTQYF; CDR3nt: TGTGCCAGCAGCTCGAAGGGACTAGGCACAGATACGCAGTATTTT
d_gene: TRBD2; v_gene: TRBV6-5; abundance: NA; j_gene: TRBJ2-1; CDR3aa: CASSQWTSGANEQFF; CDR3nt: TGTGCCAGCAGTCAATGGACTAGCGGGGCTAATGAGCAGTTCTTC
d_gene: TRBD1; v_gene: TRBV5-3; abundance: NA; j_gene: TRBJ1-5; CDR3aa: CARSFCCPMTGICKCGQPQHF; CDR3nt: TGTGCCAGAAGCTTTTGTTGTCCTATGACAGGGATCTGTAAATGCGGTCAGCCCCAGCATTTT
d_gene: NA; v_gene: TRBV5-4; abundance: NA; j_gene: TRBJ1-1; CDR3aa: CASSLVDENTEAFF; CDR3nt: TGTGCCAGCAGCTTGGTAGACGAGAACACTGAAGCTTTCTTT
d_gene: NA; v_gene: TRBV5-1; abundance: NA; j_gene: TRBJ2-1; CDR3aa: CASSLGQGSYNEQFF; CDR3nt: TGCGCCAGCAGCTTGGGTCAGGGGAGCTACAATGAGCAGTTCTTC
d_gene: NA; v_gene: TRBV5-5; abundance: NA; j_gene: TRBJ1-6; CDR3aa: CASSLTAEHNSPLHF; CDR3nt: TGTGCCAGCAGCTTGACGGCCGAGCATAATTCACCCCTCCACTTT